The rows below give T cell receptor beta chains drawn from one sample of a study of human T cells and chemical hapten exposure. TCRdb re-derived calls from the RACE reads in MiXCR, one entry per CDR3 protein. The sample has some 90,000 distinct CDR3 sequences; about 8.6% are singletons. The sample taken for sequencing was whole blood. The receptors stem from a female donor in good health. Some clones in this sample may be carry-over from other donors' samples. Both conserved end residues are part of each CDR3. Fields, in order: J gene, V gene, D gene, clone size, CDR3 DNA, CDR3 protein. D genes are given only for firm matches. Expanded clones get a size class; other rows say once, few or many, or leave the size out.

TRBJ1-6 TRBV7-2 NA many TGTGCCAGCAGCCGTAGGGCGGATTCACCCCTCCACTTT CASSRRADSPLHF
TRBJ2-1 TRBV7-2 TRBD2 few TGTGCCAGCAGCTCGACCGGGACTAGCGGGAGGGTTGAGCAGTTCTTC CASSSTGTSGRVEQFF
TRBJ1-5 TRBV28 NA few TGTGCCAGCAGTCCATTCAGTCAGCCCCAGCATTTT CASSPFSQPQHF
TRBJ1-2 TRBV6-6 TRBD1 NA TGTGCCAGCTTCAACAGGGGCGGCTACACCTTC CASFNRGGYTF
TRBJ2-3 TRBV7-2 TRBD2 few TGTGCCAGCAGCCCGGGACTAGCGGGAGTTTATTTT CASSPGLAGVYF
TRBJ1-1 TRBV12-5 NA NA TGTGCTAGTGGTTCACAGGGACGGGGGACTGAAGCTTTCTTT CASGSQGRGTEAFF
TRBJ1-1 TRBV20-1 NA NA TGCAGTGCTAGAGCCCTAGACAGACTGAACACTGAAGCTTTCTTT CSARALDRLNTEAFF
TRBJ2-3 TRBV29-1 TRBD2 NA TGCAGCGTACCGGGACTAGCGGGAACTTCTAGCACAGATACGCAGTATTTT CSVPGLAGTSSTDTQYF
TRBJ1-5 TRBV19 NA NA TGTGCCAGTAGTATGAGACAGCCCAATCAGCCCCAGAATTTT CASSMRQPNQPQNF
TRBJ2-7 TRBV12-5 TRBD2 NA TGTGCTAGTGCCTTAAACATGGGACTAGCGGTTAAATACTACGAGCAGTACTTC CASALNMGLAVKYYEQYF
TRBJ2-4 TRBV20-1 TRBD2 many TGCAGTGCTAACAACCAGCGGGAGGGGGCCAAAAACATTCAGTACTTC CSANNQREGAKNIQYF
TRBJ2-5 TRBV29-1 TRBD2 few TGCAGCGTTGAAGGTCCCCAGGGAGGGTTTCTGGAGACCCAGTACTTC CSVEGPQGGFLETQYF
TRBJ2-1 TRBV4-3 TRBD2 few TGCGCCAGCAGCCAGCTCTGGGCGGGAGTTTCCAATGAGCAGTTCTTC CASSQLWAGVSNEQFF
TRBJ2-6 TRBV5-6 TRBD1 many TGTGCCAGCAGCTTGCCGGGACAGGGATTCTCTGGGGCCAACGTCCTGACTTTC CASSLPGQGFSGANVLTF
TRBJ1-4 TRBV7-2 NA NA TGTGCCGGCGGTGGACCGGAGAATGAAAAACTGTTTTTT CAGGGPENEKLFF